Listed below are T cell receptor beta chains from one sample, sequenced in a study of T-cell reconstitution after alpha-beta-depleted transplantation in children. A single record per CDR3 protein comes from TCRdb applying MiXCR to the PCR reads. This sample has around 370,000 distinct CDR3 sequences, with 10% found just once. Sequenced here: PBMCs from the stem cell graft donor, sampled from the stem cell graft. These TCRs come from a human donor who donated a stem cell graft to a child with acute lymphoblastic leukemia. CDR3s include the opening cysteine and the closing phenylalanine or tryptophan. D genes are given only for firm matches. Only part of the rows carry a size: once, few, many, or a class if the clone is expanded.

d_gene: .; j_gene: TRBJ2-6; v_gene: TRBV7-8; abundance: many; CDR3aa: CASSLEVTGRVVSGANVLTF; CDR3nt: TGTGCCAGCAGCTTAGAAGTGACGGGCAGGGTAGTCTCTGGGGCCAACGTCCTGACTTTC
d_gene: TRBD2; j_gene: TRBJ2-7; v_gene: TRBV10-1; abundance: .; CDR3aa: CASSALAEPGSYEQYF; CDR3nt: TGCGCCAGCAGTGCACTAGCGGAGCCAGGCTCCTACGAGCAGTACTTC
d_gene: TRBD1; j_gene: TRBJ1-2; v_gene: TRBV27; abundance: few; CDR3aa: CASSLRTGGDGYTF; CDR3nt: TGTGCCAGCAGTTTACGGACAGGGGGCGATGGCTACACCTTC
d_gene: TRBD2; j_gene: TRBJ2-5; v_gene: TRBV9; abundance: .; CDR3aa: CASSVGGTSRETQYF; CDR3nt: TGTGCCAGCAGCGTAGGGGGGACTAGCAGGGAGACCCAGTACTTC
d_gene: .; j_gene: TRBJ2-5; v_gene: TRBV28; abundance: many; CDR3aa: CASSSREHPPRAQYF; CDR3nt: TGTGCCAGCAGTAGCCGGGAACACCCCCCCCGGGCCCAGTACTTC
d_gene: .; j_gene: TRBJ2-1; v_gene: TRBV29-1; abundance: .; CDR3aa: CSATAYNEQFF; CDR3nt: TGCAGCGCGACAGCGTACAATGAGCAGTTCTTC
d_gene: .; j_gene: TRBJ2-7; v_gene: TRBV7-7; abundance: .; CDR3aa: CASRNNKYEQYF; CDR3nt: TGTGCTAGCAGAAATAACAAGTACGAGCAGTACTTC
d_gene: .; j_gene: TRBJ1-5; v_gene: TRBV13; abundance: few; CDR3aa: CASSQNRVSQPQHF; CDR3nt: TGTGCCAGCAGCCAAAACAGGGTCAGTCAGCCCCAGCATTTT
d_gene: .; j_gene: TRBJ2-7; v_gene: TRBV7-3; abundance: .; CDR3aa: CASSLSPSTTSSYEQYF; CDR3nt: TGTGCCAGCAGCTTAAGCCCCTCTACGACTAGCTCCTACGAGCAGTACTTC
d_gene: .; j_gene: TRBJ2-1; v_gene: TRBV9; abundance: few; CDR3aa: CASSVEGRLSAYNEQFF; CDR3nt: TGTGCCAGCAGCGTAGAAGGTCGCTTATCAGCCTACAATGAGCAGTTCTTC
d_gene: .; j_gene: TRBJ1-2; v_gene: TRBV7-3; abundance: .; CDR3aa: CASSLRGPSATQGGYTF; CDR3nt: TGTGCCAGCAGCTTAAGGGGACCCTCGGCGACGCAAGGGGGCTACACCTTC
d_gene: .; j_gene: TRBJ2-7; v_gene: TRBV7-2; abundance: .; CDR3aa: CASSLSLHPLEQYF; CDR3nt: TGTGCCAGCAGCTTGTCTCTCCATCCCCTCGAGCAGTACTTC
d_gene: .; j_gene: TRBJ2-7; v_gene: TRBV12-3/TRBV12-4; abundance: .; CDR3aa: CASSLAQLRSEQYF; CDR3nt: TGTGCCAGCAGTTTAGCCCAGCTCCGCAGCGAGCAGTACTTC
d_gene: .; j_gene: TRBJ1-1; v_gene: TRBV7-2; abundance: few; CDR3aa: CASSFSLLVGAFF; CDR3nt: TGTGCCAGCAGCTTTTCCCTCCTTGTTGGCGCTTTCTTT
d_gene: .; j_gene: TRBJ2-1; v_gene: TRBV5-6; abundance: few; CDR3aa: CASSLVLRLSSYNEQFF; CDR3nt: TGTGCCAGCAGCTTGGTTCTCCGGTTAAGCTCCTACAATGAGCAGTTCTTC
d_gene: .; j_gene: TRBJ1-3; v_gene: TRBV18; abundance: few; CDR3aa: CASSPDMFSGNTIYF; CDR3nt: TGTGCCAGCTCACCTGACATGTTCTCTGGAAACACCATATATTTT
d_gene: .; j_gene: TRBJ2-7; v_gene: TRBV7-9; abundance: .; CDR3aa: CATRSNDEQYF; CDR3nt: TGTGCCACTCGGAGTAACGACGAGCAGTACTTC
d_gene: .; j_gene: TRBJ2-1; v_gene: TRBV7-6; abundance: .; CDR3aa: CASSLYRGYNEQFF; CDR3nt: TGTGCCAGCAGCTTATATCGGGGATACAATGAGCAGTTCTTC
d_gene: TRBD2; j_gene: TRBJ2-1; v_gene: TRBV20-1; abundance: few; CDR3aa: CSASTRTSGSLNEQFF; CDR3nt: TGCAGTGCTAGTACCCGGACTAGCGGGAGTCTCAATGAGCAGTTCTTC
d_gene: TRBD1; j_gene: TRBJ1-4; v_gene: TRBV12-3/TRBV12-4; abundance: .; CDR3aa: CASSKIGTAQHEKLFF; CDR3nt: TGTGCCAGCAGTAAGATTGGGACAGCACAGCATGAAAAACTGTTTTTT
d_gene: TRBD1; j_gene: TRBJ2-1; v_gene: TRBV12-3/TRBV12-4; abundance: many; CDR3aa: CASSLGQGIEQFF; CDR3nt: TGTGCCAGCAGTTTGGGACAGGGGATTGAGCAGTTCTTC
d_gene: TRBD2; j_gene: TRBJ2-5; v_gene: TRBV4-2; abundance: many; CDR3aa: CASSQEGSGRAQYF; CDR3nt: TGTGCCAGCAGCCAAGAGGGCAGCGGGAGGGCCCAGTACTTC
d_gene: .; j_gene: TRBJ1-3; v_gene: TRBV4-2; abundance: .; CDR3aa: CASSQDLRSIIGNTIYF; CDR3nt: TGTGCCAGCAGCCAAGATTTGCGGTCAATCATTGGAAACACCATATATTTT
d_gene: .; j_gene: TRBJ1-1; v_gene: TRBV6-1; abundance: .; CDR3aa: CASRRLSGVLSNTEAFF; CDR3nt: TGTGCCAGCAGGCGATTGAGCGGGGTATTATCGAACACTGAAGCTTTCTTT
d_gene: TRBD2; j_gene: TRBJ2-5; v_gene: TRBV4-2; abundance: many; CDR3aa: CASSQDLSSGSPETQYF; CDR3nt: TGTGCCAGCAGCCAAGATCTGTCTAGCGGGAGTCCAGAGACCCAGTACTTC
d_gene: TRBD2; j_gene: TRBJ2-7; v_gene: TRBV7-6; abundance: few; CDR3aa: CASSLGPAGEAYEQYF; CDR3nt: TGTGCCAGCAGCTTAGGTCCAGCGGGAGAGGCCTACGAGCAGTACTTC
d_gene: .; j_gene: TRBJ2-7; v_gene: TRBV7-9; abundance: few; CDR3aa: CAPQDISSYEQYF; CDR3nt: TGTGCCCCTCAGGACATAAGCTCCTACGAGCAGTACTTC
d_gene: TRBD2; j_gene: TRBJ2-1; v_gene: TRBV27; abundance: .; CDR3aa: CANSLGTSGRSVGEQFF; CDR3nt: TGTGCCAACAGTCTCGGGACTAGCGGGAGGAGTGTGGGTGAGCAGTTCTTC
d_gene: TRBD1; j_gene: TRBJ1-1; v_gene: TRBV14; abundance: .; CDR3aa: CASSHVTGGAEAFF; CDR3nt: TGTGCCAGCAGCCATGTCACAGGGGGGGCTGAAGCTTTCTTT
d_gene: TRBD1; j_gene: TRBJ1-5; v_gene: TRBV7-8; abundance: few; CDR3aa: CASSLGTGTGSNQPQHF; CDR3nt: TGTGCCAGCAGCTTAGGCACTGGGACAGGGTCCAATCAGCCCCAGCATTTT
d_gene: TRBD1; j_gene: TRBJ2-3; v_gene: TRBV28; abundance: many; CDR3aa: CASSFIRDRDLTDTQYF; CDR3nt: TGTGCCAGCAGTTTTATCCGGGACAGGGACCTCACAGATACGCAGTATTTT
d_gene: .; j_gene: TRBJ2-7; v_gene: TRBV4-1; abundance: .; CDR3aa: CASSQDPGPSTYEQYF; CDR3nt: TGCGCCAGCAGCCAAGATCCGGGTCCCTCTACCTACGAGCAGTACTTC
d_gene: .; j_gene: TRBJ2-3; v_gene: TRBV7-6; abundance: many; CDR3aa: CAGSPRRRTDTQYF; CDR3nt: TGTGCCGGCAGCCCCCGAAGGAGGACAGATACGCAGTATTTT
d_gene: .; j_gene: TRBJ2-3; v_gene: TRBV9; abundance: many; CDR3aa: CASSVVGGSADTQYF; CDR3nt: TGTGCCAGCAGCGTAGTGGGGGGAAGCGCAGATACGCAGTATTTT
d_gene: .; j_gene: TRBJ2-1; v_gene: TRBV4-2; abundance: .; CDR3aa: CASSQDPGAMKGNEQFF; CDR3nt: TGTGCCAGCAGCCAAGATCCGGGGGCAATGAAGGGCAATGAGCAGTTCTTC
d_gene: .; j_gene: TRBJ2-2; v_gene: TRBV4-2; abundance: .; CDR3aa: CASSPYGGNTGELFF; CDR3nt: TGTGCCAGCAGCCCCTACGGGGGAAACACCGGGGAGCTGTTTTTT
d_gene: .; j_gene: TRBJ2-2; v_gene: TRBV6-2/TRBV6-3; abundance: .; CDR3aa: CASSPPEEDSRNTGELFF; CDR3nt: TGTGCCAGCAGTCCCCCCGAAGAGGACTCAAGGAACACCGGGGAGCTGTTTTTT
d_gene: TRBD2; j_gene: TRBJ2-5; v_gene: TRBV20-1; abundance: few; CDR3aa: CSGAPGRAGGSETQYF; CDR3nt: TGCAGTGGGGCCCCGGGGAGAGCGGGAGGCAGTGAGACCCAGTACTTC
d_gene: TRBD2; j_gene: TRBJ2-3; v_gene: TRBV12-3/TRBV12-4; abundance: .; CDR3aa: CASSFGRAPDTQYF; CDR3nt: TGTGCCAGCAGTTTCGGGAGGGCCCCTGATACGCAGTATTTT
d_gene: .; j_gene: TRBJ1-2; v_gene: TRBV5-1; abundance: .; CDR3aa: CASSPGRTYGYTF; CDR3nt: TGCGCCAGCAGCCCGGGACGGACGTATGGCTACACCTTC
d_gene: .; j_gene: TRBJ1-1; v_gene: TRBV27; abundance: .; CDR3aa: CASSYLLGLMNTEAFF; CDR3nt: TGTGCCAGCAGTTACTTGCTGGGGCTGATGAACACTGAAGCTTTCTTT
d_gene: TRBD2; j_gene: TRBJ2-1; v_gene: TRBV20-1; abundance: few; CDR3aa: CSARQSGTPYNEQFF; CDR3nt: TGCAGTGCTAGACAGAGCGGGACGCCTTACAATGAGCAGTTCTTC
d_gene: .; j_gene: TRBJ2-7; v_gene: TRBV5-1; abundance: many; CDR3aa: CASSLAAGAYEQYF; CDR3nt: TGCGCCAGCAGCTTGGCGGCAGGGGCCTACGAGCAGTACTTC
d_gene: .; j_gene: TRBJ1-1; v_gene: TRBV10-2; abundance: .; CDR3aa: CASSWKGSEAFF; CDR3nt: TGCGCCAGCAGTTGGAAGGGGTCTGAAGCTTTCTTT
d_gene: .; j_gene: TRBJ2-1; v_gene: TRBV25-1; abundance: many; CDR3aa: CASSGAGGRNEQFF; CDR3nt: TGTGCCAGCAGTGGGGCCGGGGGCAGGAATGAGCAGTTCTTC
d_gene: .; j_gene: TRBJ1-1; v_gene: TRBV20-1; abundance: .; CDR3aa: CSARRGVKTEAFF; CDR3nt: TGCAGTGCCAGAAGGGGGGTGAAGACTGAAGCTTTCTTT
d_gene: .; j_gene: TRBJ2-7; v_gene: TRBV19; abundance: few; CDR3aa: CASSGRTPYEQYF; CDR3nt: TGTGCCAGTAGTGGACGGACGCCCTACGAGCAGTACTTC
d_gene: .; j_gene: TRBJ1-2; v_gene: TRBV12-3/TRBV12-4; abundance: .; CDR3aa: CASSLQYSYGYTF; CDR3nt: TGTGCCAGCAGTTTACAGTATAGCTATGGCTACACCTTC
d_gene: .; j_gene: TRBJ2-7; v_gene: TRBV29-1; abundance: .; CDR3aa: CSVWGLGTSEQYF; CDR3nt: TGCAGCGTATGGGGTTTGGGGACCTCCGAGCAGTACTTC